The sequence of this T cell receptor (beta chain) was determined in a study of breast tumors, draining lymph nodes, adjacent tissues. J was trimmed by 3 bases and V by 5 bases; bases with no gene match: 8. The germline gives CDR1 SGHKS, CDR2 YYEKEE (reference sequence). The CDR3 spans 15 residues. TCRdb processed the multiplex PCR reads anew with MiXCR; each CDR3 protein has one entry. The data contain under 30,000 distinct CDR3 sequences, 23% of them singletons. The sample holds many counts of this clonotype. The sequencing sample was made of breast tumor tissue. This receptor was identified in a female donor with breast cancer. Some clones in this sample may be carry-over from other donors' samples. The chain recombines TRBV5-5 with TRBJ2-7, with 10 bases lining up with TRBD1. DNA of the CDR3: TGTGCCAGCAGTTCCGGGACAGGGGTCTTCTACGAGCAGTACTTC. This gives the protein CASSSGTGVFYEQYF.